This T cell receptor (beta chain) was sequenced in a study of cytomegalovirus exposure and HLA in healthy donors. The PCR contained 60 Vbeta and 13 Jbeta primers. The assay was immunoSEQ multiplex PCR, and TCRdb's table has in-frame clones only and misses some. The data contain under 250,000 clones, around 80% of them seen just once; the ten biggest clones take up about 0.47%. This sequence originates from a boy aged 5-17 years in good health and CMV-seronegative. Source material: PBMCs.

CDR3 region: CASSDFPGEQYF. The CDR3 DNA is TGTGCCAGCAGCGACTTTCCGGGGGAGCAGTACTTC. V and J are TRBV11-3 and TRBJ2-7; TRBD2 is a possible D gene (5 bases). Between the trimmed V and J ends, which lost 5 bases and 7 bases, there was a span of 12 bases. The CDR3 extends over 12 amino acids. Looked up from germline, CDR1 is SGHNT and CDR2 is YENEEA.